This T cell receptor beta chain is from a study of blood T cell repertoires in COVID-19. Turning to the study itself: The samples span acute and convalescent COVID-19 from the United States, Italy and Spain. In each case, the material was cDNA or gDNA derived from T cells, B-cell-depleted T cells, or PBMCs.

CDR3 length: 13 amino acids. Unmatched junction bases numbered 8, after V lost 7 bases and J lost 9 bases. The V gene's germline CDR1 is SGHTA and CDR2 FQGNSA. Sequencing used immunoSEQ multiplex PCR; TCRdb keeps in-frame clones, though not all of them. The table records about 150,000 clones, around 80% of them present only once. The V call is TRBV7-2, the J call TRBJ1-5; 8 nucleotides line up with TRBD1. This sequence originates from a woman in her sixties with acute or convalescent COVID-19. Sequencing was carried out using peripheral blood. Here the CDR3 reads CASNLDRAGPQHF. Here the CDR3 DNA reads TGTGCCAGCAACCTGGACAGGGCAGGGCCCCAGCATTTT.